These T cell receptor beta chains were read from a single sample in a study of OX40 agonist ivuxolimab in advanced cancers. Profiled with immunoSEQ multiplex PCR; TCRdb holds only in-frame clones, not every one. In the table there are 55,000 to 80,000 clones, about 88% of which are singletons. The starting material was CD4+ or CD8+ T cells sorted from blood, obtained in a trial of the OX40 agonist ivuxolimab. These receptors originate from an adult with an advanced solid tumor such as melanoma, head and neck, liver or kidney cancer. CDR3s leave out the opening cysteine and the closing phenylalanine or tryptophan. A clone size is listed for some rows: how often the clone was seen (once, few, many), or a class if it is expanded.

cdr3_aa: ASSLGTGGQQPQH; j_call: TRBJ1-5; cdr3_length: 13; v_call: TRBV27; clone_size: NA
cdr3_aa: ASSSRGSQETQY; j_call: TRBJ2-5; cdr3_length: 12; v_call: TRBV7-2; clone_size: once
cdr3_aa: ASSSLPGQGKGGSNQPQH; j_call: TRBJ1-5; cdr3_length: 18; v_call: TRBV7-7; clone_size: NA
cdr3_aa: ASTSDTEAF; j_call: TRBJ1-1; cdr3_length: 9; v_call: TRBV5-5; clone_size: NA
cdr3_aa: ASSYNRGSEAF; j_call: TRBJ1-1; cdr3_length: 11; v_call: TRBV27; clone_size: NA
cdr3_aa: ASSLVLGEASSYEQY; j_call: TRBJ2-7; cdr3_length: 15; v_call: TRBV7-9; clone_size: NA
cdr3_aa: ASRVRVGEQF; j_call: TRBJ2-1; cdr3_length: 10; v_call: TRBV5-1; clone_size: NA
cdr3_aa: ASSLAGVLNEQF; j_call: TRBJ2-1; cdr3_length: 12; v_call: TRBV27; clone_size: NA
cdr3_aa: ASSPGTSGDPAYNEQF; j_call: TRBJ2-1; cdr3_length: 16; v_call: TRBV4-2; clone_size: NA
cdr3_aa: ASSFVGPDTQY; j_call: TRBJ2-3; cdr3_length: 11; v_call: TRBV27; clone_size: NA
cdr3_aa: SVVPQEGSYEQY; j_call: TRBJ2-7; cdr3_length: 12; v_call: TRBV29-1; clone_size: once
cdr3_aa: ASSPQGVGSPLH; j_call: TRBJ1-6; cdr3_length: 12; v_call: TRBV6-5; clone_size: once
cdr3_aa: ASSMAGDWDTQY; j_call: TRBJ2-3; cdr3_length: 12; v_call: TRBV10-1; clone_size: NA
cdr3_aa: ASSLVIGQASGANVLT; j_call: TRBJ2-6; cdr3_length: 16; v_call: TRBV7-2; clone_size: NA
cdr3_aa: SVVLQGAVQY; j_call: TRBJ2-7; cdr3_length: 10; v_call: TRBV29-1; clone_size: once
cdr3_aa: ASSLGRRAQVAYGYT; j_call: TRBJ1-2; cdr3_length: 15; v_call: TRBV11-2; clone_size: NA
cdr3_aa: ASIAGTSGVSGDTQY; j_call: TRBJ2-3; cdr3_length: 15; v_call: TRBV27; clone_size: once
cdr3_aa: ASSESGRAEDGYT; j_call: TRBJ1-2; cdr3_length: 13; v_call: TRBV6-4; clone_size: NA
cdr3_aa: AWSPPDKPDQPQH; j_call: TRBJ1-5; cdr3_length: 13; v_call: TRBV30; clone_size: once
cdr3_aa: ASSLGGTYNEQF; j_call: TRBJ2-1; cdr3_length: 12; v_call: TRBV27; clone_size: NA
cdr3_aa: ASSSGVEDGYT; j_call: TRBJ1-2; cdr3_length: 11; v_call: TRBV11-2; clone_size: NA
cdr3_aa: ASSHLGTLYEQY; j_call: TRBJ2-7; cdr3_length: 12; v_call: TRBV4-2; clone_size: NA
cdr3_aa: ASTWTGLSNQPQH; j_call: TRBJ1-5; cdr3_length: 13; v_call: TRBV2; clone_size: NA
cdr3_aa: ASSPLTHAEQY; j_call: TRBJ2-7; cdr3_length: 11; v_call: TRBV16; clone_size: NA
cdr3_aa: AWSPDRGFRPQH; j_call: TRBJ1-5; cdr3_length: 12; v_call: TRBV30; clone_size: NA
cdr3_aa: ASSQAGQADTQY; j_call: TRBJ2-3; cdr3_length: 12; v_call: TRBV4-1; clone_size: NA
cdr3_aa: ASSFGQGETQY; j_call: TRBJ2-5; cdr3_length: 11; v_call: TRBV11-2; clone_size: few
cdr3_aa: ASSRGWGTDEQY; j_call: TRBJ2-7; cdr3_length: 12; v_call: TRBV5-1; clone_size: NA
cdr3_aa: ASSLGGPLTDTQY; j_call: TRBJ2-3; cdr3_length: 13; v_call: TRBV11-2; clone_size: NA
cdr3_aa: ATRKPAAYEQY; j_call: TRBJ2-7; cdr3_length: 11; v_call: TRBV28; clone_size: once
cdr3_aa: ASSTRTSGSAYNEQF; j_call: TRBJ2-1; cdr3_length: 15; v_call: TRBV19; clone_size: NA
cdr3_aa: ASSQRGTGIYGYT; j_call: TRBJ1-2; cdr3_length: 13; v_call: TRBV4-2; clone_size: NA
cdr3_aa: ASSQPRESGTDTQY; j_call: TRBJ2-3; cdr3_length: 14; v_call: TRBV4-2; clone_size: NA
cdr3_aa: ASSPLTFLPEQY; j_call: TRBJ2-7; cdr3_length: 12; v_call: TRBV4-1; clone_size: NA
cdr3_aa: ATSERGSSYEQY; j_call: TRBJ2-7; cdr3_length: 12; v_call: TRBV15; clone_size: NA
cdr3_aa: ASSYTAGGDTQY; j_call: TRBJ2-3; cdr3_length: 12; v_call: TRBV4-1; clone_size: NA
cdr3_aa: ASSWAAGGADTQY; j_call: TRBJ2-3; cdr3_length: 13; v_call: TRBV28; clone_size: NA
cdr3_aa: ASSPLAGGVLDTQY; j_call: TRBJ2-3; cdr3_length: 14; v_call: TRBV9; clone_size: NA
cdr3_aa: ASSLSGIGELF; j_call: TRBJ2-2; cdr3_length: 11; v_call: TRBV27; clone_size: NA
cdr3_aa: ASREGDEQF; j_call: TRBJ2-1; cdr3_length: 9; v_call: TRBV7-9; clone_size: NA
cdr3_aa: ASSSLPGELF; j_call: TRBJ2-2; cdr3_length: 10; v_call: TRBV27; clone_size: NA
cdr3_aa: ASRETTSGTDTQY; j_call: TRBJ2-3; cdr3_length: 13; v_call: TRBV2; clone_size: NA
cdr3_aa: ASSLSVGGLAQY; j_call: TRBJ2-4; cdr3_length: 12; v_call: TRBV27; clone_size: NA
cdr3_aa: ASSRETSDEQY; j_call: TRBJ2-7; cdr3_length: 11; v_call: TRBV5-4; clone_size: NA
cdr3_aa: ASSPGLADPQETQY; j_call: TRBJ2-5; cdr3_length: 14; v_call: TRBV13; clone_size: NA
cdr3_aa: ASSVDSYEQY; j_call: TRBJ2-7; cdr3_length: 10; v_call: TRBV19; clone_size: NA
cdr3_aa: ASSLVGNTEAF; j_call: TRBJ1-1; cdr3_length: 11; v_call: TRBV7-6; clone_size: NA
cdr3_aa: ASSPPESEKLF; j_call: TRBJ1-4; cdr3_length: 11; v_call: TRBV18; clone_size: NA
cdr3_aa: ASSGPQETQY; j_call: TRBJ2-5; cdr3_length: 10; v_call: TRBV5-4; clone_size: NA
cdr3_aa: ASSSNRDRGGLGGYT; j_call: TRBJ1-2; cdr3_length: 15; v_call: TRBV5-1; clone_size: NA
cdr3_aa: ASSWGTQGTQY; j_call: TRBJ2-5; cdr3_length: 11; v_call: TRBV6-5; clone_size: NA
cdr3_aa: ASSLLERGPNYGYT; j_call: TRBJ1-2; cdr3_length: 14; v_call: TRBV27; clone_size: NA
cdr3_aa: ATSRDRAETQY; j_call: TRBJ2-5; cdr3_length: 11; v_call: TRBV15; clone_size: NA